This T cell receptor beta chain was captured in a study of identical twins. Study conclusions and caveats: Models, which agreed with sharing between unrelated individuals, nonetheless underestimated the out-of-frame TCR alpha sharing seen in monozygotic twins. The same donors were not followed; conclusions instead depended on cross-sectional statistical analysis. When twins shared out-of-frame alpha sequences, those sequences had excess low generation probability.

Template switching added a universal primer site, and cDNA bore unique molecular identifiers. TCRdb reprocessed the 5' RACE reads via MiXCR and lists one record per CDR3 protein. The sample has about 530,000 distinct CDR3 sequences, 20% to 25% seen once; the top ten hold around 0.48%. The CDR3 is 13 amino acids. V was shortened by 4 bases and J by 4 bases, with 10 bases between the two germline ends. Per germline, CDR1 MRHNA and CDR2 SNTAGT. Remarks on this clonotype: Its antigen is unidentified.

The sample was also reused in another study, on yellow fever vaccine responses in identical twins.

Source material: CD4+ T cells sorted from blood. The chain links TRBV6-4 to TRBJ2-5; D not certain. The receptor's source is a woman under 30 in good health. The CDR3 sequence: CASSAWAGETQYF. The DNA of the CDR3 is TGTGCCAGCAGTGCCTGGGCAGGAGAGACCCAGTACTTC.